This T cell receptor beta chain was sequenced in a study of blood T cell repertoires in COVID-19. Across the study: Both acute and convalescent COVID-19 samples were obtained from the United States, Italy and Spain. PBMCs, B-cell-depleted T cells, or T cells were the source of the cDNA or gDNA that made up the material.

CDR1 and CDR2 from the germline V gene are SGHDT and YYEEEE. The length of the CDR3 is 15 residues. The trim removed 2 bases at V and 5 bases at J, leaving 6 bases unmatched. Authors' methods: Nucleated cell number was recorded as an estimate derived from reference gene primer amplification. TCRdb's copy holds only in-frame clones and misses some; the assay was immunoSEQ multiplex PCR. That table is the source of V, J and clone size, and D and trimming were worked out from the DNA. The sample shows about 160,000 clones, about 80% of them seen only once. This sequence was found in a woman of 80 years or more with acute or convalescent COVID-19. The gene calls are TRBV5-6 and TRBJ1-2; 10 nucleotides match TRBD1. Input material: peripheral blood. CDR3 region: CASSFGDRGLYGYTF. CDR3 in DNA: TGTGCCAGCAGCTTTGGGGACAGGGGCCTTTATGGCTACACCTTC.